The clone carrying this TCR beta chain has a count of ten or more. Its target is unknown. These data belong to a study of Graves' ophthalmopathy and Graves' hyperthyroidism. Study information: Before any treatment, peripheral blood was taken at the initial diagnosis. Whole-study findings and limits: This model predicted ophthalmopathy progression (sensitivity around 71%, specificity about 72%).

Uncontrolled infections, other autoimmune diseases, pregnancy or lactation barred patients from enrollment. V lost 5 bases and J lost 3, with 14 bases in between. The germline CDR1 and CDR2 sequences are MNHEY and SMNVEV (reference sequence). The CDR3 loop spans 14 amino acids. RNA transcripts yielded amplified TCR beta CDR3 regions. The workflow started with a first-round RT-PCR run with HTBI primers and then moved on to a second-round multiplex PCR. From the multiplex PCR reads, TCRdb called clonotypes with MiXCR, one entry per CDR3 protein. This sample has 200,000 to 250,000 distinct CDR3 sequences, with 20% to 25% found just once.

This sequence originates from a woman between 50 and 59 years old with Graves' ophthalmopathy. Material for sequencing was peripheral blood. The chain couples TRBV27 to TRBJ2-7; D might be TRBD1 (5 bases). The CDR3 spells CASSPVIQVYEQYF. In nucleotides, the CDR3 is TGTGCCAGCAGTCCCGTAATACAGGTCTACGAGCAGTACTTC.